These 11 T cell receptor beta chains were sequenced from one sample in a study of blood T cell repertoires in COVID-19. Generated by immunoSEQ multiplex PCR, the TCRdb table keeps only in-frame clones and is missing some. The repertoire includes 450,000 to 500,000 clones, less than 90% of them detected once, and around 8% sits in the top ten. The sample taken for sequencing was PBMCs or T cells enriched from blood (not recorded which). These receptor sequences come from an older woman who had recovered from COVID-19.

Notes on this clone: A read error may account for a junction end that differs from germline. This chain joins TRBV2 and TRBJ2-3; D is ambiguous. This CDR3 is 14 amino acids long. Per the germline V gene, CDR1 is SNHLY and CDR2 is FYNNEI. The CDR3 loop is CTSNSYPGTDTQYF. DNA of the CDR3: TGTACCAGCAATTCGTACCCGGGCACAGATACGCAGTATTTT.

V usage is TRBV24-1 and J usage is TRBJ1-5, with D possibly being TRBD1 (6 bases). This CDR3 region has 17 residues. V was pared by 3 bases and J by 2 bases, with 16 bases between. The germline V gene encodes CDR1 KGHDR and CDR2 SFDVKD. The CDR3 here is CATSDATGWSGNQPQHF. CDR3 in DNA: TGTGCCACCAGTGATGCTACAGGGTGGAGTGGCAATCAGCCCCAGCATTTT.

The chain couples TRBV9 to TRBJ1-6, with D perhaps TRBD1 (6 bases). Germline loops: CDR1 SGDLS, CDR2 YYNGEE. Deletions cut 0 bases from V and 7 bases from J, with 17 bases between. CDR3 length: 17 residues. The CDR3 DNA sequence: TGTGCCAGCAGCGTAGACCCACCCCCAGGGGCCAATTCACCCCTCCACTTT. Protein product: CASSVDPPPGANSPLHF.

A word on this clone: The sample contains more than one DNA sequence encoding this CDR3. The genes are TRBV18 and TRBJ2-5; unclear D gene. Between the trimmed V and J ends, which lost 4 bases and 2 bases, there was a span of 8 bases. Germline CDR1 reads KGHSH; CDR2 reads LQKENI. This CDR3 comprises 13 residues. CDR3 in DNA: TGTGCCAGCTCACGAGGCCAGCAAGAGACCCAGTACTTC. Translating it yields CASSRGQQETQYF.

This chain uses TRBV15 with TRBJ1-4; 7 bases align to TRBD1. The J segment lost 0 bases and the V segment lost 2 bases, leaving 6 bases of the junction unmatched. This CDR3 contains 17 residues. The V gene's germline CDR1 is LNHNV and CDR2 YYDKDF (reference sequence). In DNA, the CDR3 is TGTGCCACCAGCAGATCCGGACAGGCCGCAACTAATGAAAAACTGTTTTTT. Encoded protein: CATSRSGQAATNEKLFF.

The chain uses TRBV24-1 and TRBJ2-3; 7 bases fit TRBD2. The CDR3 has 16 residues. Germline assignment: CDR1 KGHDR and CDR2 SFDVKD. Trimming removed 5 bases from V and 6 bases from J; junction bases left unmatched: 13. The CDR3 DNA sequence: TGTGCCACCAGTGGTAGGGCTAGCGGTGACCGGGATACGCAGTATTTT. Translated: CATSGRASGDRDTQYF.

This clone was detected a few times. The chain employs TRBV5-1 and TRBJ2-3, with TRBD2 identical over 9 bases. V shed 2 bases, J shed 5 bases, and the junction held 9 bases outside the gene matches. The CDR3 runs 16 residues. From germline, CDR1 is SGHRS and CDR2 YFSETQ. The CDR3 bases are TGCGCCAGCAGCTTTTCACCAGCGGGGGGAGGAGATACGCAGTATTTT. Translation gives CASSFSPAGGGDTQYF.

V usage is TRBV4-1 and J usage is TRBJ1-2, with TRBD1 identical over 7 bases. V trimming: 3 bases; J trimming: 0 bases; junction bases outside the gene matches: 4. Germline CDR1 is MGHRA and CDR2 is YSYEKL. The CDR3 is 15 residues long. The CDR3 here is CASSQGQQPNYGYTF. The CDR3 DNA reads TGCGCCAGCAGCCAGGGACAGCAGCCTAACTATGGCTACACCTTC.

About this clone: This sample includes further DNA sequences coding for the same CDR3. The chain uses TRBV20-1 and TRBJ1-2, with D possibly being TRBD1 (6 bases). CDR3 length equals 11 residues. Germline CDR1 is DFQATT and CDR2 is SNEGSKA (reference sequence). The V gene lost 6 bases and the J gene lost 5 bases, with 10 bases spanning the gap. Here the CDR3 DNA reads TGCAGTGCCCGTCAGGGGTATGGCTACACCTTC. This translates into CSARQGYGYTF.

The DNA of the CDR3 is TGTGCCAGCAGCTCGATCGGGACTCGCTACAATGAGCAGTTCTTC. Its translation: CASSSIGTRYNEQFF. V usage is TRBV7-6 and J usage is TRBJ2-1; weak D call: TRBD2 (6 bases). The CDR3 has 15 amino acids. With 4 bases removed from V and 3 bases from J, the gap between germline ends came to 13 bases. The germline V gene encodes CDR1 SGHVS and CDR2 FNYEAQ. Together with reference TRBV7-6 and TRBJ2-1, the CDR3 gives the full variable domain: GAGVSQSPRYKVTKRGQDVALRCDPISGHVSLYWYRQALGQGPEFLTYFNYEAQQDKSGLPNDRFSAERPEGSISTLTIQRTEQRDSAMYRCASSSIGTRYNEQFFGPGTRLTVL.

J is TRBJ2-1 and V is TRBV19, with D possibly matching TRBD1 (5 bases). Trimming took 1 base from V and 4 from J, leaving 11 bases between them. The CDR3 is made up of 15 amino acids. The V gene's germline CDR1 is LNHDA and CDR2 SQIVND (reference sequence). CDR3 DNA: TGTGCCAGTAGTATAGCAGTGGGGCTGTACAATGAGCAGTTCTTC. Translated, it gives CASSIAVGLYNEQFF.